Listed here are 26 T cell receptor beta chains from one sample, sequenced in a study of beta chain features in type 1 diabetes. The study, taken as a whole, reports: TCRB CDR3s from Type 1 diabetes patients were moderately but significantly shorter in all four CD4+ subsets.

Antigen specificity for these receptors is unknown. Every bit of the isolated RNA underwent reverse transcription, so sequencing read expressed TCRB transcripts. TCRdb's copy holds only in-frame clones and misses some; the assay was immunoSEQ multiplex PCR. The sample lists some 170,000 clones; roughly 60% were seen once. Input material: naive CD4+ T cells from blood. Receptors were obtained from a man in his thirties or forties with type 1 diabetes.

The V and J genes are TRBV10-3 and TRBJ2-5, with 9 bases matching TRBD1. The CDR3 contains 15 residues. Trimming cost V 3 bases and J 3 bases; bases outside gene matches: 5. Germline loops: CDR1 ENHRY, CDR2 SYGVKD. The CDR3 protein is CAISDPTGGKETQYF. For the CDR3, the DNA is TGTGCCATCAGTGACCCGACAGGGGGAAAAGAGACCCAGTACTTC.

V is TRBV4-1 and J is TRBJ1-6, with 7 bases aligning to TRBD1. The ends lost 4 bases at V and 9 bases at J; junction bases unmatched: 6. Per the germline V gene, CDR1 is MGHRA and CDR2 is YSYEKL. The CDR3 has 14 residues. CDR3 in DNA: TGCGCCAGCAGCCCCGACAGGGTAGTTTCACCCCTCCACTTT. Its protein is CASSPDRVVSPLHF.

The genes are TRBV2 and TRBJ2-2, with D maybe TRBD1 (6 bases). The CDR3 extends over 14 amino acids. Germline V gives CDR1 SNHLY, CDR2 FYNNEI. V was clipped by 6 bases and J by 6 bases, with 14 bases between them. The CDR3 sequence is CASRLQGSPGELFF. The CDR3 bases are TGTGCCAGCAGGTTACAGGGATCGCCCGGGGAGCTGTTTTTT.

The rearrangement links TRBV11-2 to TRBJ2-3; 8 bases are a match to TRBD2. Looked up from germline, CDR1 is SGHAT and CDR2 is FQNNGV. V lost 4 bases and J lost 4; bases outside the gene matches: 13. This CDR3 is 17 amino acids long. The CDR3 spells CASSSKGLAGQPDTQYF. As DNA, the CDR3 is TGTGCCAGCAGCTCTAAGGGGCTAGCGGGTCAACCAGATACGCAGTATTTT.

The J gene is TRBJ2-1, the V gene TRBV29-1; D call uncertain. With 4 bases removed from V and 4 bases from J, the gap between germline ends came to 14 bases. The CDR3 covers 14 residues. Looked up from germline, CDR1 is SQVTM and CDR2 is ANQGSEA. The CDR3 region has the DNA TGCAGCGTTGTGAAGGCCTCAGGTTACAATGAGCAGTTCTTC. Protein: CSVVKASGYNEQFF.

The V gene is TRBV29-1, the J gene TRBJ2-1, with D hard to call. The CDR3 has 13 amino acids. Germline loops: CDR1 SQVTM, CDR2 ANQGSEA. Trimming stripped 7 bases from V and 2 bases from J, with 12 bases between. The CDR3 loop is CSASAQTYNEQFF. The CDR3 DNA reads as TGCAGCGCTTCGGCGCAGACCTACAATGAGCAGTTCTTC.

The chain couples TRBV7-2 to TRBJ2-4; 9 bases match TRBD1. This CDR3 region has 15 residues. The germline CDR1 and CDR2 sequences are SGHTA and FQGNSA. V lost 5 bases to trimming and J lost 2 bases; unmatched junction nucleotides: 4. This chain's CDR3 is CASSPTGGTKNIQYF. In nucleotides, the CDR3 is TGTGCCAGCAGCCCGACAGGGGGAACCAAAAACATTCAGTACTTC.

The CDR3 here is CAWSVHRQGEGSYEQYF. CDR3 nucleotide sequence: TGTGCCTGGAGTGTACATCGACAGGGGGAAGGCTCCTACGAGCAGTACTTC. The rearrangement links TRBV30 to TRBJ2-7; 9 bases agree with TRBD1. Looked up from germline, CDR1 is GTSNPN and CDR2 is SVGIG (reference sequence). V shed 0 bases and J 0 bases; nucleotides not matched to a gene: 9. This CDR3 is 17 amino acids long.

This clone was seen a single time. The chain has TRBV25-1 and TRBJ2-7; TRBD2 is a possible D gene (5 bases). Per germline, CDR1 MGHDK and CDR2 SYGVNS. The CDR3 loop spans 17 amino acids. The ends were cut back, 3 bases at V and 3 bases at J, with 21 bases in the middle. The CDR3 spells CASSDLAQWLRHYEQYF. Written as DNA, the CDR3 is TGTGCCAGCAGTGATCTAGCTCAGTGGCTCAGACACTACGAGCAGTACTTC.

This chain connects TRBV30 to TRBJ2-1; a possible D gene is TRBD1 (6 bases). V was trimmed by 0 bases and J by 10 bases, leaving 10 bases between them. The CDR3 length is 12 residues. Germline V gene data show CDR1 as GTSNPN and CDR2 as SVGIG (reference sequence). The CDR3 region is CAWSVVGTEQFF. The CDR3, as DNA: TGTGCCTGGAGTGTGGTAGGGACAGAGCAGTTCTTC.

The rearrangement links TRBV6-5 to TRBJ1-5; D might be TRBD1 (5 bases). Trimming removed 6 bases at V and 5 bases at J, with 14 bases between. This CDR3 region has 14 residues. Germline V gene data show CDR1 as MNHEY and CDR2 as SVGAGI. The CDR3 coding sequence is TGTGCCAGCAGCTCCCCAGGGCTACATCAGCCCCAGCATTTT. It translates to CASSSPGLHQPQHF.

The chain is built from TRBV30 and TRBJ1-2; TRBD1 might be the D (6 bases). Germline CDR1 reads GTSNPN; CDR2 reads SVGIG (reference sequence). The CDR3 has 13 residues. V gave up 0 bases and J gave up 3 bases, with 8 bases separating them. The CDR3 region has the DNA TGTGCCTGGAGTGTACGGACAGACTATGGCTACACCTTC. Translated: CAWSVRTDYGYTF.

The V call is TRBV30, the J call TRBJ2-1; D gene unclear. Germline V gene sequence: CDR1 GTSNPN, CDR2 SVGIG (reference sequence). Deletions cut 1 base from V and 15 bases from J, with 13 bases between. The CDR3 is made up of 11 amino acids. CDR3 sequence reads: CAWSGEAVAFF. The CDR3 coding sequence is TGTGCCTGGAGTGGTGAGGCGGTTGCGTTCTTC.

The J gene is TRBJ2-3, the V gene TRBV27; 9 nucleotides line up with TRBD1. The CDR3 covers 15 residues. Germline CDR1 and CDR2: MNHEY and SMNVEV (reference sequence). Unmatched junction bases numbered 8, after V lost 5 bases and J lost 5 bases. CDR3: CASSADRGVEDTQYF. For the CDR3, the DNA is TGTGCCAGCAGTGCCGACAGGGGGGTTGAAGATACGCAGTATTTT.

The J gene is TRBJ2-2, the V gene TRBV10-3, with no clear D. This CDR3 comprises 12 residues. Germline V lookup: CDR1 ENHRY, CDR2 SYGVKD. V lost 2 bases, J lost 6 bases, and 4 bases lay in between. The DNA for the CDR3 is TGTGCCATCAGTGAGAGGGCCGGGGAGCTGTTTTTT. Its translation: CAISERAGELFF.

This rearrangement joins TRBV2 to TRBJ2-1, with a weak D call TRBD2 (5 bases). CDR1 and CDR2 from the germline V gene are SNHLY and FYNNEI. The CDR3 is made up of 15 amino acids. The germline V and J ends were trimmed by 5 bases and 1 base, with 12 bases remaining between them. The CDR3 loop is CASSQEEGSYNEQFF. The CDR3 DNA is TGTGCCAGCAGTCAGGAGGAAGGATCCTACAATGAGCAGTTCTTC.

This clone was seen a few times. The chain carries TRBV29-1 and TRBJ1-1; D perhaps matches TRBD1 (5 bases). The V gene's germline CDR1 is SQVTM and CDR2 ANQGSEA. The CDR3 has 13 amino acids. The ends were cut back, 7 bases at V and 1 base at J, with 13 bases in the middle. The CDR3 DNA follows: TGCAGCGCAATGAGACAGACGAACACTGAAGCTTTCTTT. This encodes CSAMRQTNTEAFF.

This clone was seen just once. The V call is TRBV30, the J call TRBJ1-5; 8 bases map to TRBD1. Germline trimming cut 7 bases from V and 6 bases from J; bases unmatched to any gene: 17. CDR3 length equals 16 residues. Germline CDR1 reads GTSNPN; CDR2 reads SVGIG (reference sequence). The CDR3 reads CASSGGQGAERQPQHF. The CDR3 DNA follows: TGTGCCTCCAGCGGGGGCCAGGGGGCTGAGCGTCAGCCCCAGCATTTT.

This rearrangement joins TRBV7-2 to TRBJ2-1; D is unclear. V was trimmed by 2 bases and J by 8 bases, leaving 16 bases between them. The CDR3 contains 15 residues. Germline lookup yields CDR1 SGHTA and CDR2 FQGNSA. The DNA of the CDR3 is TGTGCCAGCAGCTTACCTGGCCGTGGACGACATGAGCAGTTCTTC. It yields the protein CASSLPGRGRHEQFF.

The V and J genes are TRBV11-2 and TRBJ2-4; 13 bases fit TRBD2. CDR3 length: 19 amino acids. The germline V gene has CDR1 SGHAT and CDR2 FQNNGV. Germline trimming cut 8 bases from V and 3 bases from J; bases unmatched to any gene: 16. The CDR3 region is CASQKSGLAGWNGKNIQYF. The DNA of the CDR3 is TGTGCCAGCCAAAAATCGGGACTAGCGGGGTGGAACGGCAAAAACATTCAGTACTTC.

This clone has more than one count but fewer than ten. This chain links TRBV29-1 with TRBJ2-5; possible D gene TRBD2, 5 bases. CDR3 size: 12 residues. Germline CDR1 reads SQVTM; CDR2 reads ANQGSEA. Trimming left V 4 bases short and J 4 bases short, with 10 bases between. The CDR3: CSVASTRETQYF. In DNA, the CDR3 is TGCAGCGTTGCATCCACTAGAGAGACCCAGTACTTC. Based on the CDR3 plus reference TRBV29-1 and TRBJ2-5, the full variable domain is SAVISQKPSRDICQRGTSLTIQCQVDSQVTMMFWYRQQPGQSLTLIATANQGSEATYESGFVIDKFPISRPNLTFSTLTVSNMSPEDSSIYLCSVASTRETQYFGPGTRLLVL.

The gene calls are TRBV29-1 and TRBJ2-5; D not certain. V was trimmed by 1 base and J by 0 bases, leaving 3 bases between them. There are 12 residues in the CDR3. CDR1 is SQVTM, CDR2 ANQGSEA, per germline. The CDR3 loop reads CSVEVNQETQYF. Written as DNA, the CDR3 is TGCAGCGTTGAAGTGAACCAAGAGACCCAGTACTTC.

CDR3 protein: CASRIALTGELFF. CDR3 nucleotide sequence: TGCGCCAGCAGGATAGCCCTTACCGGGGAGCTGTTTTTT. The chain combines TRBV5-1 with TRBJ2-2; D ambiguous. The CDR3 is 13 amino acids. Germline-derived CDR1 and CDR2 are SGHRS and YFSETQ. Trimming pared 5 bases from V and 5 bases from J, leaving 10 bases between.

V is TRBV9 and J is TRBJ2-7; D possibly corresponds to TRBD1 (5 bases). Trimming cost V 5 bases and J 3 bases, with 15 bases left between them. The CDR3 has 14 residues. Germline lookup yields CDR1 SGDLS and CDR2 YYNGEE. The CDR3 nucleotides read TGTGCCAGCAGTGTTACAGGTTTGAACTACGAGCAGTACTTC. Its translation is CASSVTGLNYEQYF. Supplemented by reference TRBV9 and TRBJ2-7, the full variable domain reads DSGVTQTPKHLITATGQRVTLRCSPRSGDLSVYWYQQSLDQGLQFLIQYYNGEERAKGNILERFSAQQFPDLHSELNLSSLELGDSALYFCASSVTGLNYEQYFGPGTRLTVT.

This clone was seen only a few times. Different DNA sequences within this sample yield the same CDR3. The rearrangement uses TRBV29-1 and TRBJ1-5; possible D gene TRBD1, 5 bases. V lost 6 bases to trimming and J lost 4 bases, with 10 bases between them. The CDR3 extends over 12 amino acids. Germline values: CDR1 SQVTM, CDR2 ANQGSEA. CDR3 amino acids: CSVGTGNQPQHF. CDR3 nucleotide sequence: TGCAGCGTAGGGACGGGGAATCAGCCCCAGCATTTT.

The chain is built from TRBV30 and TRBJ2-2; D gene uncertain. V lost 4 bases and J 4 bases, leaving 7 bases between the germline ends. Germline V gives CDR1 GTSNPN, CDR2 SVGIG (reference sequence). This CDR3 has 12 residues. CDR3: CAWTGSTGELFF. CDR3 nucleotides: TGTGCCTGGACTGGGTCCACCGGGGAGCTGTTTTTT.